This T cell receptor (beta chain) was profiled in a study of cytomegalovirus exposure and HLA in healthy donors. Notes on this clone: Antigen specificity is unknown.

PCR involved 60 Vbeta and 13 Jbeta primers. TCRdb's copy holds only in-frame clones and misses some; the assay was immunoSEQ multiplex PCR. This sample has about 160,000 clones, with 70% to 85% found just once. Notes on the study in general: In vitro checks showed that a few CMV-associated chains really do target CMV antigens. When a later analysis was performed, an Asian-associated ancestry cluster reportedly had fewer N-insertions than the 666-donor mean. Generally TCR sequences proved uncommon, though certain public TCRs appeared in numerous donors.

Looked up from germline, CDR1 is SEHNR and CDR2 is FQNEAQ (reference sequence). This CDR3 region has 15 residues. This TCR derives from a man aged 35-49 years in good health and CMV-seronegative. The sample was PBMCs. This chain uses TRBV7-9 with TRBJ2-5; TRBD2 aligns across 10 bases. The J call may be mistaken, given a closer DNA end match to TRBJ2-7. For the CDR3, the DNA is TGTGCCAGCAGCTCGGGACTAGCGAATTCCTACGAGCAGTACTTC. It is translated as CASSSGLANSYEQYF.